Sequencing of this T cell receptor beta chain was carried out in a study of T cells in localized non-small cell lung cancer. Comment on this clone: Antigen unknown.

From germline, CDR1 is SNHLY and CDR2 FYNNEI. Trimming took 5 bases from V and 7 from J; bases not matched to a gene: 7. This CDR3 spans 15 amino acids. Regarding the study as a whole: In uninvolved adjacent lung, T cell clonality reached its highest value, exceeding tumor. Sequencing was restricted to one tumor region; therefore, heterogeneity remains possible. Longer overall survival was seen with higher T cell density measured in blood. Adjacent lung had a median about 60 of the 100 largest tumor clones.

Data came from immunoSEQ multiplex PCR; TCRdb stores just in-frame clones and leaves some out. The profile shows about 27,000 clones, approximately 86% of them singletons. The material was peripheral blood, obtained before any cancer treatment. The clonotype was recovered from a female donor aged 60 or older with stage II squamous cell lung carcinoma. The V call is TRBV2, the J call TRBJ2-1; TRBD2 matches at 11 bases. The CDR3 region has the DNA TGTGCCAGCAGTTTCGATAGCGGGGGGGATAATGAGCAGTTCTTC. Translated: CASSFDSGGDNEQFF.